Below, 7 T cell receptor beta chains from the same sample are listed, as sequenced in a study of control samples from healthy donors and cancer patients. Method: immunoSEQ multiplex PCR; TCRdb's copy keeps in-frame clones and lacks some. Among about 170,000 clones listed, around 90% were seen once. Sequencing input: blood. These receptor sequences come from a woman in her twenties or thirties in good health.

The chain employs TRBV7-9 and TRBJ2-3; D ambiguous. CDR3 length equals 15 residues. Germline V gene lookup returns CDR1 SEHNR and CDR2 FQNEAQ (reference sequence). Trimming took 0 bases from V and 2 from J, leaving 9 bases between them. The CDR3 loop reads CASSLAGIDTDTQYF. The CDR3 region has the DNA TGTGCCAGCAGCTTAGCCGGTATAGACACAGATACGCAGTATTTT.

The genes are TRBV5-1 and TRBJ1-2; tentatively, D is TRBD1 (5 bases). The CDR3 has 15 residues. V lost 4 bases and J lost 1, with 14 bases in between. From germline, CDR1 is SGHRS and CDR2 YFSETQ. The CDR3 DNA sequence: TGCGCCAGCAGCGAAACGGGACCGTATAACTATGGCTACACCTTC. It translates to CASSETGPYNYGYTF. The complete variable domain, with remaining parts taken from reference TRBV5-1 and TRBJ1-2, reads KAGVTQTPRYLIKTRGQQVTLSCSPISGHRSVSWYQQTPGQGLQFLFEYFSETQRNKGNFPGRFSGRQFSNSRSEMNVSTLELGDSALYLCASSETGPYNYGYTFGSGTRLTVV.

This clone turned up a few times. This chain connects TRBV10-1 to TRBJ2-7; 13 nucleotides align to TRBD2. With V trimmed by 4 bases and J by 3 bases, 0 bases remained unmatched. The V gene's germline CDR1 is WNHNN and CDR2 SYGVQD (reference sequence). There are 14 residues in the CDR3. CDR3 sequence: CASSGTSGSYEQYF. Here the CDR3 DNA reads TGCGCCAGCAGTGGGACTAGCGGGAGCTACGAGCAGTACTTC.

The J gene is TRBJ1-2, the V gene TRBV11-2; D remains unclear. Germline values: CDR1 SGHAT, CDR2 FQNNGV. CDR3 length: 14 residues. V was trimmed by 1 base and J by 4 bases, leaving 10 bases between them. The CDR3 region is CASSLAGASYGYTF. CDR3 coding DNA: TGTGCCAGCAGCTTAGCGGGCGCAAGCTATGGCTACACCTTC.

This clone has more than one count but fewer than ten. The genes are TRBV7-9 and TRBJ1-5, with D uncertain. The germline V and J ends were trimmed by 4 bases and 5 bases, with 6 bases remaining between them. The CDR3 sequence is 12 residues long. Germline V lookup: CDR1 SEHNR, CDR2 FQNEAQ (reference sequence). CDR3 loop: CASSSTDQPQHF. The CDR3 bases are TGTGCCAGCAGCTCAACCGATCAGCCCCAGCATTTT. Full variable domain (outside the CDR3, taken from reference TRBV7-9 and TRBJ1-5): DTGVSQNPRHKITKRGQNVTFRCDPISEHNRLYWYRQTLGQGPEFLTYFQNEAQLEKSRLLSDRFSAERPKGSFSTLEIQRTEQGDSAMYLCASSSTDQPQHFGDGTRLSIL.

The chain links TRBV5-6 to TRBJ2-3; D gene ambiguous. Trimming shortened V by 3 bases and J by 10 bases, and 12 bases separated the two germline ends. The CDR3 extends over 12 amino acids. CDR1 and CDR2 (germline): SGHDT, YYEEEE. The CDR3 sequence: CASSSSSRAQYF. The CDR3 DNA follows: TGTGCCAGCAGCTCCTCGTCTCGGGCGCAGTATTTT.

V gene TRBV28 combines with J gene TRBJ2-1; D may be TRBD1 or TRBD2 (5 bases each). The germline V and J ends were trimmed by 4 bases and 3 bases, with 13 bases remaining between them. This CDR3 contains 15 residues. Germline V lookup: CDR1 MDHEN, CDR2 SYDVKM. The CDR3, as DNA: TGTGCCAGCAGTTACGGACTCGACAGCTACAATGAGCAGTTCTTC. The encoded protein is CASSYGLDSYNEQFF.